These 25 T cell receptor beta chains share one sample of origin, sequenced in a study of cytomegalovirus exposure and HLA in healthy donors. PCR used 60 Vbeta primers and 13 Jbeta primers. Produced via immunoSEQ multiplex PCR; TCRdb's table is partial and in-frame only. The sample includes approximately 120,000 clones, about 73% of them seen just once. The specimen sequenced was PBMCs. The receptor source for this set is a woman in her 50s in good health and CMV-seropositive.

As regards this clone: The junction shows a germline mismatch at one end, possibly a read error. This sequence joins TRBV4-3 and TRBJ2-2; a weak D match, TRBD2 (5 bases). CDR3 length: 16 residues. Germline CDR1 is LGHNA and CDR2 is YSLEER. CDR3 in amino acids: CASSQEVHSNTGKLFF. The CDR3 coding sequence is TGCGCCAGCAGCCAAGAAGTACACTCGAACACCGGGAAGCTGTTTTTT.

Turning to this clone: At one end the junction does not follow the germline gene, possibly because of a read error. The gene calls are TRBV7-9 and TRBJ1-5; tentatively, D is TRBD1 (5 bases). Germline loops: CDR1 SEHNR, CDR2 FQNEAQ (reference sequence). The CDR3 has 16 residues. CDR3 sequence (DNA): TGTTCCAGCAGCTTATGGGGAGGGGAGGGCAATCAGCCCCAGCATTTT. Translated: CSSSLWGGEGNQPQHF.

The rearrangement uses TRBV15 and TRBJ1-5; D unresolved. The length of the CDR3 is 17 residues. Germline V CDR1 and CDR2: LNHNV, YYDKDF (reference sequence). V was trimmed by 0 bases and J by 4 bases, leaving 16 bases between them. CDR3 sequence (DNA): TGTGCCACCAGCAGAGATGGGCGATTGTGGGAGAATCAGCCCCAGCATTTT. Protein sequence: CATSRDGRLWENQPQHF.

This clone was counted once. This chain links TRBV6-5 with TRBJ2-1; 9 bases agree with TRBD2. Per the germline V gene, CDR1 is MNHEY and CDR2 is SVGAGI. V dropped 0 bases and J dropped 5; count of bases not matched to a gene: 5. The CDR3 contains 16 residues. CDR3 protein: CASSYSPGTSNNEQFF. CDR3 DNA sequence: TGTGCCAGCAGTTACTCGCCCGGGACTAGCAACAATGAGCAGTTCTTC.

The gene calls are TRBV5-5 and TRBJ1-5; 7 bases match TRBD1. The CDR3 covers 15 residues. Losses at the gene ends were 6 bases for V and 0 bases for J; bases not matched to a gene: 6. Germline V gives CDR1 SGHKS, CDR2 YYEKEE (reference sequence). CDR3 DNA sequence: TGTGCCAGCAACCCGGGACAGTTTAGCAATCAGCCCCAGCATTTT. This codes for CASNPGQFSNQPQHF. Filled out from reference TRBV5-5 and TRBJ1-5, the complete variable domain reads DAGVTQSPTHLIKTRGQQVTLRCSPISGHKSVSWYQQVLGQGPQFIFQYYEKEERGRGNFPDRFSARQFPNYSSELNVNALLLGDSALYLCASNPGQFSNQPQHFGDGTRLSIL.

The V gene is TRBV5-1, the J gene TRBJ1-1; D not resolved. CDR3 length equals 14 residues. The V end was cut by 2 bases, the J end by 0 bases, with 8 bases between. Germline CDR1 is SGHRS and CDR2 is YFSETQ. DNA of the CDR3: TGCGCCAGCAGCTTTTCGTCAGTGAACACTGAAGCTTTCTTT. This sequence encodes CASSFSSVNTEAFF. Full variable domain (missing parts from reference TRBV5-1 and TRBJ1-1): KAGVTQTPRYLIKTRGQQVTLSCSPISGHRSVSWYQQTPGQGLQFLFEYFSETQRNKGNFPGRFSGRQFSNSRSEMNVSTLELGDSALYLCASSFSSVNTEAFFGQGTRLTVV.

This chain links TRBV7-3 with TRBJ2-1; a weak D match, TRBD2 (7 bases). The CDR3 length is 15 residues. The germline gives CDR1 SGHTA, CDR2 FQGTGA. The ends were cut back, 1 base at V and 4 bases at J, with 11 bases in the middle. The CDR3 here is CASSLKAGAYNEQFF. The CDR3 coding sequence is TGTGCCAGCAGCTTAAAGGCGGGGGCTTACAATGAGCAGTTCTTC.

This rearrangement joins TRBV4-1 to TRBJ1-4; 8 nucleotides line up with TRBD1. Germline V CDR1 and CDR2: MGHRA, YSYEKL. There are 17 residues in the CDR3. The trim removed 0 bases at V and 2 bases at J, leaving 5 bases unmatched. This CDR3 reads CASSQEWQGATNEKLFF. The CDR3 DNA sequence: TGCGCCAGCAGCCAAGAATGGCAGGGGGCCACTAATGAAAAACTGTTTTTT.

The chain employs TRBV11-3 and TRBJ2-7, with D maybe TRBD1 (6 bases). With 2 bases removed from V and 3 bases from J, the gap between germline ends came to 11 bases. This CDR3 comprises 14 residues. Germline V CDR1 and CDR2: SGHNT, YENEEA. The CDR3 protein is CASSLSGTNYEQYF. The CDR3 bases are TGTGCCAGCAGCTTATCCGGGACAAACTACGAGCAGTACTTC.

The rearrangement joins TRBV4-2 to TRBJ2-1; 9 bases match TRBD1. V dropped 3 bases and J dropped 14; count of bases not matched to a gene: 17. Germline V gene data show CDR1 as LGHNA and CDR2 as YNFKEQ. This CDR3 is built from 16 residues. CDR3 sequence reads: CASSQEGTGTAGWKFF. The CDR3 bases are TGTGCCAGCAGCCAGGAAGGGACAGGGACCGCCGGATGGAAGTTCTTC.

The chain uses TRBV5-1 and TRBJ1-6, with 8 bases that match TRBD1. V trimming: 0 bases; J trimming: 10 bases; junction bases outside the gene matches: 6. CDR3 size: 15 residues. Germline CDR1 SGHRS, CDR2 YFSETQ. The CDR3 region has the DNA TGCGCCAGCAGCTTGGGGGCAGGGGGCCAATCACCCCTCCACTTT. Translated: CASSLGAGGQSPLHF.

This clone appeared a few times. CDR3: CASSLLRGTDTQYF. Here the CDR3 DNA reads TGTGCCAGCAGCTTGTTGCGGGGCACAGATACGCAGTATTTT. The chain has TRBV5-4 and TRBJ2-3; TRBD2 is a possible D gene (5 bases). CDR1 is SGHNT and CDR2 is YYREEE in the germline V gene (reference sequence). V was clipped by 1 base and J by 1 base, with 7 bases between them. There are 14 residues in the CDR3.

J is TRBJ2-1 and V is TRBV4-2; 8 positions match TRBD1. V shed 4 bases and J 5 bases; nucleotides not matched to a gene: 4. This CDR3 has 14 amino acids. Germline loops: CDR1 LGHNA, CDR2 YNFKEQ. CDR3 in amino acids: CASSRGTGHNEQFF. For the CDR3, the DNA is TGTGCCAGCAGCCGAGGGACAGGCCACAATGAGCAGTTCTTC.

This chain joins TRBV13 and TRBJ2-7; 13 nucleotides agree with TRBD2. In germline, CDR1 is PRHDT, CDR2 FYEKMQ (reference sequence). The CDR3 consists of 13 residues. V was clipped by 8 bases and J by 7 bases; unmatched bases: 5. The CDR3 DNA is TGTGCCAGCCTACTAGCGGGGGGGAATGAGCAGTACTTC. Amino acids: CASLLAGGNEQYF. Full variable domain (missing parts from reference TRBV13 and TRBJ2-7): AAGVIQSPRHLIKEKRETATLKCYPIPRHDTVYWYQQGPGQDPQFLISFYEKMQSDKGSIPDRFSAQQFSDYHSELNMSSLELGDSALYFCASLLAGGNEQYFGPGTRLTVT.

The chain joins TRBV6-1 to TRBJ2-5; TRBD1 matches 7 bases. This CDR3 has 14 amino acids. V shed 5 bases and J 1 base; nucleotides not matched to a gene: 4. CDR1 is MNHNS, CDR2 SASEGT, per germline. As DNA, the CDR3 is TGTGCCAGCAGTCTACAGGGGATCCAAGAGACCCAGTACTTC. Its protein is CASSLQGIQETQYF.

V usage is TRBV6-6 and J usage is TRBJ2-7, with 7 bases aligning to TRBD1. J was trimmed by 3 bases and V by 6 bases; bases with no gene match: 8. The CDR3 has 14 residues. Looked up from germline, CDR1 is MNHNY and CDR2 is SVGAGI (reference sequence). The CDR3 DNA sequence: TGTGCCAGCAGACAGGGACAGCTTAGCTACGAGCAGTACTTC. Its protein is CASRQGQLSYEQYF.

This clone occurred a few times. V gene TRBV19 combines with J gene TRBJ1-1, with D possibly matching TRBD1 (5 bases). Germline V lookup: CDR1 LNHDA, CDR2 SQIVND (reference sequence). There are 13 residues in the CDR3. Trimming stripped 5 bases from V and 3 bases from J, with 10 bases between. The CDR3 sequence is CASSLAGYTEAFF. The CDR3 DNA sequence: TGTGCCAGTAGTCTCGCAGGGTACACTGAAGCTTTCTTT.

The chain is built from TRBV7-9 and TRBJ1-2, with D perhaps TRBD1 (5 bases). Trimming cost V 7 bases and J 3 bases, with 21 bases left between them. This CDR3 has 16 amino acids. Germline values: CDR1 SEHNR, CDR2 FQNEAQ (reference sequence). In DNA form, the CDR3 reads TGTGCCAGCATTCCCCCCGGCCTGGGGCTCGACTATGGCTACACCTTC. This gives the protein CASIPPGLGLDYGYTF.

The chain employs TRBV18 and TRBJ2-1, with TRBD1 identical over 8 bases. This CDR3 has 15 amino acids. Germline CDR1 and CDR2: KGHSH and LQKENI. J lost 6 bases, V lost 4 bases, and 8 bases had no gene match. In nucleotides, the CDR3 is TGTGCCAGCTCACTATGGACAGGGACGGGCAATGAGCAGTTCTTC. Its protein product is CASSLWTGTGNEQFF.

This clone has just one count. The chain links TRBV7-6 to TRBJ2-1, with 7 bases lining up with TRBD2. Per the germline V gene, CDR1 is SGHVS and CDR2 is FNYEAQ. The V segment lost 2 bases and the J segment 0 bases; nucleotides outside the gene matches: 4. The CDR3 is 16 residues long. The CDR3 region is CASSLRGGGSYNEQFF. DNA of the CDR3: TGTGCCAGCAGCTTAAGGGGCGGGGGCTCCTACAATGAGCAGTTCTTC.

The genes are TRBV5-1 and TRBJ2-5; maybe TRBD1 (6 bases). The germline V gene encodes CDR1 SGHRS and CDR2 YFSETQ. V was cut by 0 bases and J by 4 bases, with 7 bases left in between. CDR3 size: 13 residues. CDR3 region: CASSLARGETQYF. CDR3 bases: TGCGCCAGCAGCTTGGCCAGGGGAGAGACCCAGTACTTC.

The chain has TRBV6-5 and TRBJ1-2, with 8 bases fitting TRBD1. Germline V gene sequence: CDR1 MNHEY, CDR2 SVGAGI. The CDR3 sequence is 15 residues long. J lost 6 bases, V lost 6 bases, and 12 bases had no gene match. Here the CDR3 reads CASSSYKGDRNGYTF. The CDR3 nucleotides read TGTGCCAGCAGCTCCTATAAAGGGGACAGGAATGGCTACACCTTC.

The V call is TRBV27, the J call TRBJ1-4; 12 nucleotides agree with TRBD1. Germline V gene data show CDR1 as MNHEY and CDR2 as SMNVEV (reference sequence). V shed 6 bases, J shed 4 bases, and the junction held 15 bases outside the gene matches. The CDR3 runs 19 residues. DNA of the CDR3: TGTGCCAGCAGAGAAATCACCCGGGACAGGGGGCGAAGTAATGAAAAACTGTTTTTT. Protein product: CASREITRDRGRSNEKLFF.

The rearrangement links TRBV2 to TRBJ2-7; the match to TRBD1 covers 7 bases. The CDR3 spans 13 residues. V shed 4 bases and J 3 bases; nucleotides not matched to a gene: 3. Germline values: CDR1 SNHLY, CDR2 FYNNEI. CDR3 sequence reads: CASSGGTDYEQYF. CDR3 in DNA: TGTGCCAGCAGTGGAGGGACAGACTACGAGCAGTACTTC.

This clone has only a few counts. The rearrangement uses TRBV5-6 and TRBJ1-4, with 8 bases that match TRBD1. V was pared by 3 bases and J by 7 bases, with 14 bases of the junction left unmatched. Looked up from germline, CDR1 is SGHDT and CDR2 is YYEEEE. The CDR3 sequence is 17 residues long. The CDR3 reads CASSSGPGTGSGEKLFF. The DNA of the CDR3 is TGTGCCAGCAGCTCTGGTCCCGGGACAGGTTCGGGTGAAAAACTGTTTTTT.